Reported below is one T cell receptor beta chain. V shed 0 bases and J 4 bases; nucleotides not matched to a gene: 6. The CDR3 runs 16 residues. Germline-derived CDR1 and CDR2 are SGHTA and FQGNSA. The data were obtained in a study of T cell changes during pregnancy in multiple sclerosis. The assay was immunoSEQ multiplex PCR, and TCRdb's table has in-frame clones only and misses some. The table has over 25,000 clones, over 85% seen once. The sequenced sample was CD4+ T cells from peripheral blood mononuclear cells, obtained in the first trimester of pregnancy. The receptor's source is a female donor with multiple sclerosis, enrolled in a pregnancy study. V usage is TRBV7-2 and J usage is TRBJ2-1, with 7 bases fitting TRBD1. The CDR3: CASSLALGQSYNEQFF. The DNA of the CDR3 is TGTGCCAGCAGCTTAGCGCTGGGACAGAGTTACAATGAGCAGTTCTTC.